This TCR beta chain was recovered during a study of CD8 T cells in ankylosing spondylitis. Study-wide results and caveats: Within ankylosing spondylitis blood, a TCR beta motif made up of roughly eight highly homologous variants appeared to be characteristic. As reported, disease-linked clones showed significant enrichment in matched ankylosing spondylitis synovial fluid. Certain motif variants had earlier been reported in reactive arthritis synovial fluid and blood. Disease-linked clones were CD8+ and relatively rare in peripheral blood.

Scientists made TCR beta libraries using quantitative 5'-RACE with molecular barcodes. TCRdb reanalysed the 5' RACE reads using MiXCR and keeps one entry per CDR3 protein. Of fewer than 400,000 distinct CDR3 sequences in the sample, under 8.5% were seen once. This clonotype has a handful of counts. Its target is unknown. CDR1 MNHEY and CDR2 SVGEGT come from the germline V gene. J lost 2 bases, V lost 9 bases, and 14 bases had no gene match. CDR3 length: 19 residues. This chain connects TRBV6-2 or TRBV6-3 to TRBJ2-3; 16 bases line up with TRBD2. Sequenced: blood, either unsorted or a sorted T cell fraction (not recorded which). The TCR comes from a male donor with ankylosing spondylitis. This CDR3 is CASTARPGLAGGNTDTQYF. The CDR3, as DNA: TGTGCCAGTACTGCCCGACCGGGACTAGCGGGAGGGAACACAGATACGCAGTATTTT.